This T cell receptor (beta chain) was identified during a study of shared clonotypes between healthy human individuals. For this clone: Its specificity is not known.

Overall study results and limits: In contrast to clonotypes shared by all four donors, non-shared clonotypes had lower generation probabilities. Larger estimated richness was generally recorded for naive subsets relative to memory subsets.

The authors loaded about 200 ng DNA, roughly 27,000 T cell genomes, into sorted-subset replicate PCRs. TCRdb keeps only in-frame clones here, not all; method: immunoSEQ multiplex PCR. In the table there are around 1.1 million clones, roughly 74% of which are singletons. The sample consisted of memory CD4+ T cells from PBMCs. Regarding subset: CD45RA-negative fraction. The source of this sequence is a man aged 18 to 35 in good health. Some clones in this sample may be carry-over from other donors' samples.

The CDR3 protein is CASSEWGVSYNEQFF. In DNA, the CDR3 is TGTGCCAGCAGTGAATGGGGGGTATCCTACAATGAGCAGTTCTTC. The rearrangement joins TRBV25-1 to TRBJ2-1, with a weak D call TRBD2 (6 bases). CDR3 size: 15 residues. Trimming removed 1 base from V and 1 base from J, with 8 bases in between. Germline V gene data show CDR1 as MGHDK and CDR2 as SYGVNS.